Below, 19 T cell receptor beta chains from the same sample are listed, as sequenced in a study of human T cells and chemical hapten exposure. TCRdb re-called the 5' RACE reads through MiXCR, storing one row per CDR3 protein. The sample contains under 85,000 distinct CDR3 sequences, roughly 8% of which appear only once. RNA extraction used unfractionated whole blood as the source of total RNA. These receptors originate from a male donor in good health.

The table lists this clonotype with a few counts. The V gene is TRBV5-6, the J gene TRBJ1-2, with a weak D call TRBD1 (6 bases). V was cut by 7 bases and J by 0 bases, with 13 bases left in between. Germline-derived CDR1 and CDR2 are SGHDT and YYEEEE. This CDR3 region has 14 residues. The CDR3 loop is CASVTGKANYGYTF. CDR3 in DNA: TGTGCCAGCGTTACAGGGAAAGCTAACTATGGCTACACCTTC.

This chain connects TRBV25-1 to TRBJ2-4, with D possibly TRBD1 on 5 matching bases. Germline CDR1 MGHDK, CDR2 SYGVNS. V dropped 4 bases and J dropped 2 bases, with 15 bases sitting between them. The CDR3 totals 16 residues. The CDR3 is CASSAAGRGPKNIQYF. The CDR3 nucleotides are TGTGCCAGCAGTGCGGCAGGGCGCGGACCCAAAAACATTCAGTACTTC.

This clonotype turned up a few times. V is TRBV4-3 and J is TRBJ1-6, with D tentatively TRBD1 (6 bases). V was shortened by 0 bases and J by 10 bases, with 16 bases between the two germline ends. The CDR3 has 16 residues. The germline V gene has CDR1 LGHNA and CDR2 YSLEER. CDR3 region: CASSQDGGRWESPLHF. The CDR3 DNA reads as TGCGCCAGCAGCCAAGATGGGGGGCGGTGGGAATCACCCCTCCACTTT.

This clonotype was recorded a few times. The chain couples TRBV6-6 to TRBJ2-3; 14 positions agree with TRBD2. The J segment lost 5 bases and the V segment lost 5 bases, leaving 6 bases of the junction unmatched. This CDR3 is 16 amino acids long. Per germline, CDR1 MNHNY and CDR2 SVGAGI (reference sequence). CDR3 residues: CASSTGTSGSGDTQYF. The DNA for the CDR3 is TGTGCCAGCAGTACCGGGACTAGCGGGAGTGGAGATACGCAGTATTTT.

In its sample, this clonotype was seen many times. The chain links TRBV20-1 to TRBJ2-7; maybe TRBD2 (7 bases). Germline CDR1 DFQATT, CDR2 SNEGSKA (reference sequence). CDR3 length: 13 residues. V lost 3 bases and J lost 3, with 12 bases in between. In DNA form, the CDR3 reads TGCAGTGCTAGCGCGGGGGCGATCTACGAGCAGTACTTC. Its translation is CSASAGAIYEQYF.

This chain uses TRBV30 with TRBJ2-7; tentative D call: TRBD1 (6 bases). The CDR3 has 12 amino acids. Trimming cost V 8 bases and J 1 base, with 12 bases left between them. Germline V gene sequence: CDR1 GTSNPN, CDR2 SVGIG (reference sequence). The CDR3 is CAIGGVSYEQYF. CDR3 in DNA: TGTGCCATAGGGGGTGTTTCCTACGAGCAGTACTTC. The full variable domain, rest sourced from reference TRBV30 and TRBJ2-7, is SQTIHQWPATLVQPVGSPLSLECTVEGTSNPNLYWYRQAAGRGLQLLFYSVGIGQISSEVPQNLSASRPQDRQFILSSKKLLLSDSGFYLCAIGGVSYEQYFGPGTRLTVT.

The J gene is TRBJ1-2, the V gene TRBV7-2; tentatively, D is TRBD1 (5 bases). Between the trimmed V and J ends, which lost 8 bases and 3 bases, there was a span of 16 bases. Germline V lookup: CDR1 SGHTA, CDR2 FQGNSA. The length of the CDR3 is 14 residues. CDR3 residues: CASGTAGGYYGYTF. CDR3 in DNA: TGTGCCAGCGGCACCGCCGGGGGGTACTATGGCTACACCTTC.

At least ten counts were recorded for this clonotype. The CDR3 coding sequence is TGCGCCAGCAGCCAGGATGACGGGGGGGCGGGTGAAGCTTTCTTT. Amino acid sequence: CASSQDDGGAGEAFF. This rearrangement joins TRBV4-3 to TRBJ1-1; D is possibly TRBD1 (6 bases). The CDR3 loop spans 15 amino acids. V was trimmed by 3 bases and J by 7 bases, leaving 18 bases between them. Germline V gene data show CDR1 as LGHNA and CDR2 as YSLEER.

The chain combines TRBV5-1 with TRBJ2-3; the D gene is possibly TRBD1 (6 bases). There are 16 residues in the CDR3. Between the trimmed V and J ends, which lost 4 bases and 4 bases, there was a span of 19 bases. Per germline, CDR1 SGHRS and CDR2 YFSETQ. CDR3 DNA sequence: TGCGCCAGCAGCCCAGGGGCGCCAGGGCGCGCAGATACGCAGTATTTT. Translated: CASSPGAPGRADTQYF.

This clonotype was recorded a few times. This chain links TRBV30 with TRBJ2-7, with D tentatively TRBD2 (6 bases). CDR3 length: 11 amino acids. Trimming cost V 1 base and J 6 bases, with 7 bases left between them. Germline-derived CDR1 and CDR2 are GTSNPN and SVGIG (reference sequence). The CDR3 DNA follows: TGTGCCTGGAGTGGGGGACTCGAGCAGTACTTC. Amino acid sequence: CAWSGGLEQYF.

This clonotype was counted a few times. The chain couples TRBV6-5 to TRBJ1-1, with D maybe TRBD1 (6 bases). The CDR3 contains 14 residues. The germline V gene encodes CDR1 MNHEY and CDR2 SVGAGI. The germline V and J ends were trimmed by 2 bases and 3 bases, with 10 bases remaining between them. The chain's CDR3 is CASSYNQGHTEAFF. The CDR3 DNA is TGTGCCAGCAGTTACAATCAGGGGCACACTGAAGCTTTCTTT.

The V gene is TRBV7-2, the J gene TRBJ1-3; TRBD1 aligns across 9 bases. The CDR3 is 15 amino acids. The ends lost 4 bases at V and 0 bases at J; junction bases unmatched: 1. The germline V gene has CDR1 SGHTA and CDR2 FQGNSA. CDR3 coding DNA: TGTGCCAGCAGCTACAGGGGGCCCTCTGGAAACACCATATATTTT. It is translated as CASSYRGPSGNTIYF.

The V call is TRBV5-1, the J call TRBJ1-1, with D possibly being TRBD1 (6 bases). Germline loops: CDR1 SGHRS, CDR2 YFSETQ. Trimming removed 3 bases from V and 2 bases from J, with 11 bases in between. The CDR3 has 14 amino acids. Here the CDR3 reads CASSSGHSNTEAFF. In DNA, the CDR3 is TGCGCCAGCAGCTCGGGACACAGCAACACTGAAGCTTTCTTT.

In its sample, this clonotype was seen many times. The J gene is TRBJ1-6, the V gene TRBV25-1, with D uncertain. The CDR3 is 12 amino acids. Germline assignment: CDR1 MGHDK and CDR2 SYGVNS. Trimming removed 1 base from V and 10 bases from J, with 5 bases in between. CDR3 in amino acids: CASSEFQSPLHF. The CDR3 bases are TGTGCCAGCAGTGAATTTCAGTCACCCCTCCACTTT.

This clonotype has just a few counts. The chain employs TRBV25-1 and TRBJ2-7; no definite D call. Trimming took off 2 bases at V and 5 bases at J, with 7 bases between the two ends. Looked up from germline, CDR1 is MGHDK and CDR2 is SYGVNS. The CDR3 has 12 residues. The CDR3 here is CASSENPNEQYF. The CDR3 DNA is TGTGCCAGCAGTGAAAACCCGAACGAGCAGTACTTC.

This clonotype was found many times. The rearrangement uses TRBV28 and TRBJ2-2, with unresolved D. There are 12 residues in the CDR3. Germline assignment: CDR1 MDHEN and CDR2 SYDVKM. Trimming stripped 6 bases from V and 2 bases from J, with 4 bases between. The CDR3 sequence is CASRSNTGELFF. The CDR3 DNA follows: TGTGCCAGCAGGAGTAACACCGGGGAGCTGTTTTTT.

This clonotype showed up just a few times. The chain has TRBV29-1 and TRBJ2-1; 9 bases agree with TRBD2. The CDR3 is made up of 12 amino acids. CDR1 is SQVTM and CDR2 is ANQGSEA in the germline V gene. The V gene end was trimmed by 5 bases and the J gene end by 8 bases; junction bases not matched to a gene: 4. As DNA, the CDR3 is TGCAGCGTTAGGCTAGCGGGATATGAGCAGTTCTTC. Its translation is CSVRLAGYEQFF.

This clonotype was found a few times. V usage is TRBV27 and J usage is TRBJ1-6, with D perhaps matching TRBD1 (5 bases). Germline V gene sequence: CDR1 MNHEY, CDR2 SMNVEV (reference sequence). Trimming shortened V by 3 bases and J by 7 bases, and 13 bases separated the two germline ends. The CDR3 has 15 amino acids. Written as DNA, the CDR3 is TGTGCCAGCAGTTTCCAGGGTGTTGGAAATTCACCCCTCCACTTT. Encoded protein: CASSFQGVGNSPLHF.

This clonotype occurred a few times. J is TRBJ1-5 and V is TRBV5-1; tentative D call: TRBD1 (6 bases). Germline V gives CDR1 SGHRS, CDR2 YFSETQ. The V end was cut by 4 bases, the J end by 0 bases, with 11 bases between. The CDR3 is 15 amino acids. In DNA, the CDR3 is TGCGCCAGCAGCCCACAGGGATTTAGCAATCAGCCCCAGCATTTT. Amino acid sequence: CASSPQGFSNQPQHF. The variable domain in full, with the rest retrieved from reference TRBV5-1 and TRBJ1-5, is KAGVTQTPRYLIKTRGQQVTLSCSPISGHRSVSWYQQTPGQGLQFLFEYFSETQRNKGNFPGRFSGRQFSNSRSEMNVSTLELGDSALYLCASSPQGFSNQPQHFGDGTRLSIL.